These 20 T cell receptor beta chains were sequenced from one sample in a study of T cells in pancreatic ductal adenocarcinoma. No neoadjuvant therapy was given to the selected pancreatic ductal adenocarcinoma patients before their surgery. Here immunoSEQ multiplex PCR was the method, and the copy in TCRdb shows in-frame clones only, minus some. The sample records roughly 11,000 clones, 86% being singletons. Source material: PBMCs. The receptors derive from a human donor with pancreatic ductal adenocarcinoma.

The chain combines TRBV19 with TRBJ2-2; D is possibly TRBD2 (6 bases). Trimming shortened V by 10 bases and J by 7 bases, and 19 bases separated the two germline ends. The CDR3 has 14 residues. Germline-derived CDR1 and CDR2 are LNHDA and SQIVND (reference sequence). The CDR3, as DNA: TGTGCCACAGCGGAGGGGTCGTTCCACGGGGAGCTGTTTTTT. It yields the protein CATAEGSFHGELFF.

This CDR3 is CASSADSRNTEAFF. CDR3 nucleotide sequence: TGTGCCAGCAGCGCGGACAGCCGGAACACTGAAGCTTTCTTT. The chain couples TRBV9 to TRBJ1-1; TRBD1 might be the D (6 bases). The CDR3 spans 14 residues. Looked up from germline, CDR1 is SGDLS and CDR2 is YYNGEE. V was cut by 3 bases and J by 1 base, with 10 bases left in between.

This chain links TRBV28 with TRBJ2-7, with D hard to call. Trimming cost V 5 bases and J 3 bases, with 14 bases left between them. The V gene's germline CDR1 is MDHEN and CDR2 SYDVKM. The CDR3 has 14 residues. CDR3 region: CASSGNWNNYEQYF. CDR3 DNA: TGTGCCAGCAGTGGAAACTGGAATAACTACGAGCAGTACTTC.

CDR3: CASSLDRASSYNEQFF. The CDR3 DNA reads TGTGCCAGCAGCTTGGACCGGGCCAGCTCCTACAATGAGCAGTTCTTC. J is TRBJ2-1 and V is TRBV5-4; no firm D call. The CDR3 length is 16 residues. Germline values: CDR1 SGHNT, CDR2 YYREEE (reference sequence). V was trimmed by 0 bases and J by 0 bases, leaving 10 bases between them.

This sequence joins TRBV11-3 and TRBJ2-7; D may correspond to TRBD1 or TRBD2 (5 bases each). V dropped 5 bases and J dropped 7 bases, with 15 bases sitting between them. CDR1 SGHNT and CDR2 YENEEA come from the germline V gene. CDR3 length: 13 residues. CDR3 sequence (DNA): TGTGCCAGCAGCCCAGGGAGCCTGAGGGAGCAGTACTTC. Translating it yields CASSPGSLREQYF.

The CDR3 loop reads CASSEFPQSPLHF. CDR3 in DNA: TGTGCCAGCAGTGAATTCCCCCAATCACCCCTCCACTTT. The chain uses TRBV6-1 and TRBJ1-6, with D uncertain. Germline CDR1 reads MNHNS; CDR2 reads SASEGT. V lost 2 bases, J lost 10 bases, and 9 bases lay in between. The CDR3 has 13 amino acids.

The chain couples TRBV9 to TRBJ2-3; D is uncertain. The V gene lost 5 bases and the J gene lost 7 bases, with 14 bases spanning the gap. The CDR3 runs to 13 residues. Germline V gene sequence: CDR1 SGDLS, CDR2 YYNGEE. CDR3 DNA: TGTGCCAGCAGTCTCAATGGCCAAAATACGCAGTATTTT. Its protein product is CASSLNGQNTQYF.

The sample holds one count of this clone. The V call is TRBV14, the J call TRBJ2-7; D uncertain. V gave up 6 bases and J gave up 4 bases, with 16 bases separating them. The CDR3 loop spans 14 amino acids. Germline V gene sequence: CDR1 SGHDN, CDR2 FVKESK. The CDR3 loop is CASSSMPEIYEQYF. As DNA, the CDR3 is TGTGCCAGCAGTTCAATGCCTGAGATATACGAGCAGTACTTC.

This clone was detected only once. The chain couples TRBV6-5 to TRBJ2-1; perhaps TRBD1 as D (6 bases). CDR1 and CDR2 from the germline V gene are MNHEY and SVGAGI. V was clipped by 6 bases and J by 7 bases, with 13 bases between them. The CDR3 is made up of 13 amino acids. CDR3 nucleotide sequence: TGTGCCAGCAGCCTCGACAGGAGAAATGAGCAGTTCTTC. Translating it yields CASSLDRRNEQFF.

V and J are TRBV6-6 and TRBJ2-7; D may be TRBD1 (6 bases). In germline, CDR1 is MNHNY, CDR2 SVGAGI (reference sequence). V was shortened by 5 bases and J by 0 bases, with 11 bases between the two germline ends. The CDR3 runs to 14 residues. CDR3 residues: CASSQGTPSYEQYF. In DNA form, the CDR3 reads TGTGCCAGCAGTCAGGGGACCCCCTCCTACGAGCAGTACTTC.

This clone was detected only once. The rearrangement uses TRBV9 and TRBJ2-2; D may be TRBD1 (6 bases). Per the germline V gene, CDR1 is SGDLS and CDR2 is YYNGEE. The CDR3 has 14 residues. V shed 2 bases and J shed 1 base, with 6 bases lying between them. In nucleotides, the CDR3 is TGTGCCAGCAGCGTGACAGGGAACACCGGGGAGCTGTTTTTT. The encoded protein is CASSVTGNTGELFF.

CDR3 nucleotides: TGCGCCAGCAGCTTGACAGCGGGAGGTGCAGATACGCAGTATTTT. Translated, it gives CASSLTAGGADTQYF. The genes are TRBV5-1 and TRBJ2-3; TRBD2 agrees at 9 bases. V shed 1 base, J shed 4 bases, and the junction held 4 bases outside the gene matches. In germline, CDR1 is SGHRS, CDR2 YFSETQ. This CDR3 is built from 15 residues.

V usage is TRBV6-6 and J usage is TRBJ1-5, with D tentatively TRBD1 (6 bases). The CDR3 has 15 amino acids. Trimming left V 4 bases short and J 6 bases short, with 16 bases between. Germline V CDR1 and CDR2: MNHNY, SVGAGI (reference sequence). The CDR3 protein is CASSLKGGTSQPQHF. CDR3 nucleotides: TGTGCCAGCAGTTTAAAAGGGGGGACGAGTCAGCCCCAGCATTTT.

The chain recombines TRBV7-4 with TRBJ2-1; 10 nucleotides align to TRBD1. The CDR3 sequence is 18 residues long. Germline V gene lookup returns CDR1 SGHVT and CDR2 SQSDAQ. With V trimmed by 4 bases and J by 0 bases, 9 bases remained unmatched. In DNA form, the CDR3 reads TGTGCCAGCAGCTCGGGACAGGGGAGACGGGGCTCCTACAATGAGCAGTTCTTC. Translating gives CASSSGQGRRGSYNEQFF.

The CDR3 bases are TGTGCCAGCAGCGGAATCGATCAGCCCCAGCATTTT. Encoded protein: CASSGIDQPQHF. The chain has TRBV7-9 and TRBJ1-5; D is undetermined. Germline CDR1 and CDR2: SEHNR and FQNEAQ (reference sequence). The CDR3 consists of 12 residues. Trimming shortened V by 5 bases and J by 5 bases, and 7 bases separated the two germline ends.

The chain links TRBV5-1 to TRBJ1-1, with TRBD1 matching 7 bases. CDR1 is SGHRS, CDR2 YFSETQ, per germline. V shed 7 bases and J 1 base; nucleotides not matched to a gene: 4. The CDR3 has 13 residues. As DNA, the CDR3 is TGCGCCAGCTACCGGGACAGGAACACTGAAGCTTTCTTT. It encodes CASYRDRNTEAFF.

The gene calls are TRBV19 and TRBJ2-7; D possibly corresponds to TRBD1 (6 bases). The CDR3 loop spans 14 amino acids. V shed 6 bases and J shed 5 bases, with 17 bases lying between them. In germline, CDR1 is LNHDA, CDR2 SQIVND (reference sequence). The CDR3 is CASRRTGPGDEQYF. The CDR3 DNA reads TGTGCCAGTAGAAGAACAGGCCCAGGGGACGAGCAGTACTTC.

V is TRBV7-3 and J is TRBJ2-2, with a tentative D call TRBD2 (6 bases). V lost 6 bases, J lost 7 bases, and 6 bases lay in between. Germline assignment: CDR1 SGHTA and CDR2 FQGTGA. The CDR3 extends over 11 amino acids. The DNA for the CDR3 is TGTGCCAGCAGTAGCGGCGGGGAGCTGTTTTTT. Protein product: CASSSGGELFF.

The chain couples TRBV5-1 to TRBJ2-2, with D unclear. Germline lookup yields CDR1 SGHRS and CDR2 YFSETQ. CDR3 size: 14 residues. V was clipped by 4 bases and J by 6 bases, with 13 bases between them. The CDR3 nucleotides are TGCGCCAGCAGCCCAACTGCGGATCCCGGGGAGCTGTTTTTT. As protein: CASSPTADPGELFF.

The V gene is TRBV28, the J gene TRBJ2-1; 7 bases are shared with TRBD1. CDR3 length: 15 amino acids. Per the germline V gene, CDR1 is MDHEN and CDR2 is SYDVKM. V shed 6 bases and J 0 bases; nucleotides not matched to a gene: 5. For the CDR3, the DNA is TGTGCCAGCAGGTCGACAGGGAGCTCCTACAATGAGCAGTTCTTC. This gives the protein CASRSTGSSYNEQFF.